The next 14 T cell receptor beta chains were all read from a single sample in a study of early T cells in non-severe SARS-CoV-2 infection. TCRdb used MiXCR to reprocess the 5' RACE reads, holding one entry per CDR3 protein. The data contain under 40,000 distinct CDR3 sequences, 5% to 7% of them singletons. Sequences were obtained from whole blood. The source is an adult who was a healthcare worker with PCR-confirmed SARS-CoV-2 infection or an uninfected control (not recorded which).

This clonotype was counted many times. This sequence joins TRBV7-2 and TRBJ2-7, with D maybe TRBD2 (6 bases). The ends were cut back, 5 bases at V and 2 bases at J, with 10 bases in the middle. CDR3 length: 13 residues. The germline gives CDR1 SGHTA, CDR2 FQGNSA. The CDR3 region is CASSRDLTYEQYF. The CDR3 DNA is TGTGCCAGCAGCAGGGACTTGACCTACGAGCAGTACTTC.

In its sample, this clonotype was seen a few times. The CDR3 protein is CASSPVGQNYEQYF. In DNA form, the CDR3 reads TGTGCCAGCAGCCCAGTCGGACAGAACTACGAGCAGTACTTC. This sequence joins TRBV14 and TRBJ2-7; weak D call: TRBD1 (6 bases). The V gene's germline CDR1 is SGHDN and CDR2 FVKESK. The CDR3 has 14 residues. V shed 4 bases and J shed 3 bases, with 13 bases lying between them.

In this sample, this clonotype turned up a few times. The junction departs from the called germline gene at one end, perhaps through a read error. The chain recombines TRBV11-2 with TRBJ2-1, with D possibly matching TRBD1 (6 bases). Germline CDR1 and CDR2: SGHAT and FQNNGV. The CDR3 is made up of 15 amino acids. The CDR3 DNA reads TGTGCCAACAGCCGCGCCGGGACATCCTACAATGAGCAGTTCTTC. Residues: CANSRAGTSYNEQFF.

This clonotype showed up many times. The chain is built from TRBV28 and TRBJ2-1, with unresolved D. Looked up from germline, CDR1 is MDHEN and CDR2 is SYDVKM. Trimming stripped 3 bases from V and 9 bases from J, with 15 bases between. The length of the CDR3 is 14 residues. The CDR3 DNA reads TGTGCCAGCAGTTTGGGCGGTAAAGAGAGTGAGCAGTTCTTC. It encodes CASSLGGKESEQFF.

This clonotype was counted many times. V is TRBV19 and J is TRBJ2-1; 8 nucleotides match TRBD1. The V gene end was trimmed by 2 bases and the J gene end by 2 bases; junction bases not matched to a gene: 2. Germline CDR1 is LNHDA and CDR2 is SQIVND (reference sequence). The CDR3 spans 15 residues. The CDR3 region is CASSIQQGAYNEQFF. CDR3 bases: TGTGCCAGTAGTATACAACAGGGGGCCTACAATGAGCAGTTCTTC. The variable domain in full, with the rest retrieved from reference TRBV19 and TRBJ2-1, is DGGITQSPKYLFRKEGQNVTLSCEQNLNHDAMYWYRQDPGQGLRLIYYSQIVNDFQKGDIAEGYSVSREKKESFPLTVTSAQKNPTAFYLCASSIQQGAYNEQFFGPGTRLTVL.

The chain has TRBV20-1 and TRBJ2-5; D unresolved. The CDR3 loop spans 15 amino acids. The ends were cut back, 6 bases at V and 4 bases at J, with 21 bases in the middle. Looked up from germline, CDR1 is DFQATT and CDR2 is SNEGSKA (reference sequence). The CDR3 loop reads CSAHGPAPHSETQYF. CDR3 DNA sequence: TGCAGTGCCCACGGACCGGCCCCGCACTCAGAGACCCAGTACTTC.

The sample holds a few counts of this clonotype. CDR3 nucleotides: TGCGCCAGCAGCCATTTTGTGATTATTCGTAGCTCCTACAATGAGCAGTTCTTC. This codes for CASSHFVIIRSSYNEQFF. The genes are TRBV4-1 and TRBJ2-1; no clear D. The germline V gene has CDR1 MGHRA and CDR2 YSYEKL. The CDR3 spans 18 residues. V was cut by 3 bases and J by 0 bases, with 18 bases left in between.

This clonotype has a single count. The chain employs TRBV18 and TRBJ2-3; D is unresolved. Trimming stripped 3 bases from V and 0 bases from J, with 1 base between. The germline CDR1 and CDR2 sequences are KGHSH and LQKENI. The CDR3 runs 12 residues. In DNA, the CDR3 is TGTGCCAGCTCACCGAGCACAGATACGCAGTATTTT. It yields the protein CASSPSTDTQYF.

This clonotype has just a few counts. The chain has TRBV29-1 and TRBJ2-4; D not certain. This CDR3 comprises 10 residues. Looked up from germline, CDR1 is SQVTM and CDR2 is ANQGSEA. V gave up 2 bases and J gave up 10 bases, with 6 bases separating them. CDR3 residues: CSVESLIQYF. The CDR3 nucleotides read TGCAGCGTTGAATCCCTTATTCAGTACTTC.

This clonotype appeared many times. This chain uses TRBV18 with TRBJ2-7; either TRBD1 or TRBD2 may supply D (5 bases each). Germline V gene lookup returns CDR1 KGHSH and CDR2 LQKENI. Trimming cost V 1 base and J 3 bases, with 13 bases left between them. The CDR3 loop spans 15 amino acids. CDR3: CASSPLQDSYYEQYF. In DNA, the CDR3 is TGTGCCAGCTCACCACTACAGGACTCTTACTACGAGCAGTACTTC. Based on the CDR3 plus reference TRBV18 and TRBJ2-7, the full variable domain is NAGVMQNPRHLVRRRGQEARLRCSPMKGHSHVYWYRQLPEEGLKFMVYLQKENIIDESGMPKERFSAEFPKEGPSILRIQQVVRGDSAAYFCASSPLQDSYYEQYFGPGTRLTVT.

This clonotype is termed medium-sized. The V gene is TRBV7-6, the J gene TRBJ1-1, with no clear D. The CDR3 runs 16 residues. Per the germline V gene, CDR1 is SGHVS and CDR2 is FNYEAQ. Trimming took off 5 bases at V and 1 base at J, with 17 bases between the two ends. CDR3 loop: CASSPKIWGPNTEAFF. CDR3 nucleotide sequence: TGTGCCAGCAGCCCCAAGATATGGGGTCCGAACACTGAAGCTTTCTTT.

The rearrangement uses TRBV2 and TRBJ2-3, with D unclear. V gave up 8 bases and J gave up 3 bases, with 15 bases separating them. Per germline, CDR1 SNHLY and CDR2 FYNNEI. The CDR3 consists of 14 residues. The CDR3 loop is CASSPLWWTDTQYF. In nucleotides, the CDR3 is TGTGCCAGCTCCCCCTTATGGTGGACAGATACGCAGTATTTT.

On this clonotype: A read error is likely, as this CDR3 ends without the conserved phenylalanine or tryptophan. This chain connects TRBV6-5 to TRBJ1-2, with 9 nucleotides matching TRBD1. This CDR3 has 16 amino acids. Germline CDR1 is MNHEY and CDR2 is SVGAGI. Losses at the gene ends were 6 bases for V and 0 bases for J; bases not matched to a gene: 8. The CDR3 here is CASRKRDRDANYGYTY. CDR3 coding DNA: TGTGCCAGCAGAAAACGGGACAGGGACGCTAACTATGGCTACACCTAC.

The chain combines TRBV20-1 with TRBJ1-1, with D unclear. CDR3 length equals 14 residues. Germline CDR1 and CDR2: DFQATT and SNEGSKA (reference sequence). The V and J ends lost 3 bases and 1 base respectively, with 12 bases between them. The CDR3: CSASPPTGNTEAFF. The CDR3 nucleotides read TGCAGTGCTAGCCCCCCCACCGGGAACACTGAAGCTTTCTTT.